Below, one T cell receptor beta chain is given with its context. The germline V gene has CDR1 MRHNA and CDR2 SNTAGT. The V end was cut by 3 bases, the J end by 8 bases, with 7 bases between. The CDR3 covers 11 residues. This sample is part of a study of OX40 agonist ivuxolimab in advanced cancers. The study sampled blood at baseline, cycle 4 day 1, and cycle 7 day 1. TCRdb's table, derived via immunoSEQ multiplex PCR, lists solely in-frame clones and lacks some. The sample carries under 85,000 clones, approximately 85% recorded once. This specimen consisted of CD4+ or CD8+ T cells sorted from blood, obtained in a trial of the OX40 agonist ivuxolimab. V is TRBV6-4 and J is TRBJ1-2; no clear D gene. This clonotype originated in an adult with an advanced solid tumor such as melanoma, head and neck, liver or kidney cancer. CDR3 protein: CASSEGRGYTF. CDR3 coding DNA: TGTGCCAGCAGTGAAGGGAGAGGCTACACCTTC.